This T cell receptor (beta chain) originates from a study of cytomegalovirus exposure and HLA in healthy donors. Findings and limits, study-wide: HLA restriction was apparent for most CMV-associated TCR beta chains in a later analysis. Three chains linked to CMV were shown in vitro to be specific for CMV antigens.

Primers included in the PCR were 60 Vbeta and 13 Jbeta primers. Method: immunoSEQ multiplex PCR; TCRdb's copy keeps in-frame clones and lacks some. The top ten clones hold less than 3.5% of a sample with roughly 140,000 clones, 78% of them seen once. This clone was detected once. Antigen unknown. Other DNA sequences within the sample encode an identical CDR3. The sequencing input was PBMCs. The sequence was collected from a male donor in good health and CMV-seronegative.

Here the CDR3 DNA reads TGCGCCAGCAGCCCGGGACAGAGCTACGGCTACACCTTC. It is translated as CASSPGQSYGYTF. The chain combines TRBV5-1 with TRBJ1-2; 7 positions agree with TRBD1. The length of the CDR3 is 13 residues. With 4 bases clipped from V and 8 bases from J, the junction kept 8 bases outside the gene matches. CDR1 and CDR2 (germline): SGHRS, YFSETQ.